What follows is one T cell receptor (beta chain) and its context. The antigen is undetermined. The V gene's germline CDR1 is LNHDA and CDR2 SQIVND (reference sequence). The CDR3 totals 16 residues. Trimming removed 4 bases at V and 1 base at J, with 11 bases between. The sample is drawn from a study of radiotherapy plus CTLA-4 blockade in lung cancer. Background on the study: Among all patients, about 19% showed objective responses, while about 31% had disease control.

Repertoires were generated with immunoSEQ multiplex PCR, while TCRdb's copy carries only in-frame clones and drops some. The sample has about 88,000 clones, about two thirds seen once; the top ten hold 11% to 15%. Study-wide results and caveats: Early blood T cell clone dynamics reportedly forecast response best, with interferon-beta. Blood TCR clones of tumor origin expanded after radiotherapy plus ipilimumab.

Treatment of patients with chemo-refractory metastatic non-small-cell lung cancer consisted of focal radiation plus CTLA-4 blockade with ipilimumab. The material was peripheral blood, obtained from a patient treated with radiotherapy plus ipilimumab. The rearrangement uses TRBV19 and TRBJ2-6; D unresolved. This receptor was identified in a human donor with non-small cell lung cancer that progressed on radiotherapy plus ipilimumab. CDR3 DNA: TGTGCCAGTAGTACCTCCATCCTGTCTGGGGCCAACGTCCTGACTTTC. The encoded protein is CASSTSILSGANVLTF.